This T cell receptor (beta chain) was captured by sequencing in a study of regulatory T cells in long-lasting Graves disease. Germline V lookup: CDR1 KGHSH, CDR2 LQKENI. The CDR3 totals 13 residues. V lost 5 bases, J lost 7 bases, and 8 bases stayed unmatched. Study-level findings and limits: TRBV28, TRBJ1-2 and TRBJ2-5 were favored in persistent disease.

Time point meaning: newly diagnosed GD, antithyroid drugs for less than 3 months. The TCR library was made from RNA extracted from PBMCs. Of note for this clonotype: Its antigen is currently unknown.

The authors built TCR beta libraries using iRepertoire HTBI primers and Arm-PCR of CDR3 regions. MiXCR, applied by TCRdb to the multiplex PCR reads, yields one record per CDR3 protein. The profile shows approximately 490,000 distinct CDR3 sequences, 15% to 20% of them singletons. This same sample was also part of a study on T cells in Graves' hyperthyroidism and ophthalmopathy.

The material sequenced was peripheral blood mononuclear cells (PBMCs), taken at new diagnosis, from a patient treated with antithyroid drugs. The TCR comes from a man between 35 and 55 years old with Graves disease. V usage is TRBV18 and J usage is TRBJ2-7; 7 bases are a match to TRBD1. This CDR3 reads CASSTRQGDEQYF. As DNA, the CDR3 is TGTGCCAGCTCAACTCGACAGGGTGATGAGCAGTACTTC.